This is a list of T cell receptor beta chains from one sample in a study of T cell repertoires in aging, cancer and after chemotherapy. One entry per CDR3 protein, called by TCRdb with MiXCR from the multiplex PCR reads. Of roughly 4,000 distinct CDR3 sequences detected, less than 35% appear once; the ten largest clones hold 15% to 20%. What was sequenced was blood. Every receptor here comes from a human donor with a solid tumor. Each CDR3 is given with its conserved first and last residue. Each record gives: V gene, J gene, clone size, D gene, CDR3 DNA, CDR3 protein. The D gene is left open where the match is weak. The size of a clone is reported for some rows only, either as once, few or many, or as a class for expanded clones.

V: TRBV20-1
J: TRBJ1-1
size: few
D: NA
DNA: TGCAGTGCTAGTTTATTCGGGAACACTGAAGCTTTCTTT
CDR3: CSASLFGNTEAFF

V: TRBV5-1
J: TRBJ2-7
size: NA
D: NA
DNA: TGCGCCAGCAGCTCAACTACCGGGACTGATTACGAGCAGTACTTC
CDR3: CASSSTTGTDYEQYF

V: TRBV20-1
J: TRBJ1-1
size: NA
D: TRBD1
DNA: TGCAGTGCCCGTAGACAGGGGGCCTACGCTGAAGCTTTCTTT
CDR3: CSARRQGAYAEAFF

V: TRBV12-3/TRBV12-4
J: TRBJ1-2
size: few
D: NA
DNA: TGTGCCAGCAGTTTGACGGGCGCTAACTATGGCTACACCTTC
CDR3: CASSLTGANYGYTF

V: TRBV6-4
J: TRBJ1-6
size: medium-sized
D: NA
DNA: TGTGCCAGCAGTGACAGGGGCAATTCACCCCTCCACTTT
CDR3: CASSDRGNSPLHF

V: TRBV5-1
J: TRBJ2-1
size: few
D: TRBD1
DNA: TGCGCCAGCGGACCGGATATTTGGACAGGGGTAAATGAGCAGTTCTTC
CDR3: CASGPDIWTGVNEQFF

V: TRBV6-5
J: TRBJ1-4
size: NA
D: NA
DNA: TGTGCCAGCAGTTACAGCGGTCCAGGGACGGAAAAACTGTTTTTT
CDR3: CASSYSGPGTEKLFF

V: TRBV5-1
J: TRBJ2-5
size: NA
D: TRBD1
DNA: TGCGCCAGCGGGGACAGCCGCCAAGAGACCCAGTACTTC
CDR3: CASGDSRQETQYF

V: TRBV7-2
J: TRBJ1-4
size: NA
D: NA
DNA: TGTGCCAGCGGCTTATGGGGGGGGGGTGAAAAACTGTTTTTT
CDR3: CASGLWGGGEKLFF

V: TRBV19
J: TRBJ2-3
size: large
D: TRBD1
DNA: TGTGCTTGCAACTCGGGACAGAGCACAGATACGCAGTATTTT
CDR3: CACNSGQSTDTQYF

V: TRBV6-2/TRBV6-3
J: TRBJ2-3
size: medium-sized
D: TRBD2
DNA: TGTGCCAGCAGCCCTCGGGGCGGGGGGAGGGCAGATACGCAGTATTTT
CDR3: CASSPRGGGRADTQYF

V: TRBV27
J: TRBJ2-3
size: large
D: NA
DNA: TGTGCCAGCAGTTTATCGCGTCCAGATACGCAGTATTTT
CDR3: CASSLSRPDTQYF

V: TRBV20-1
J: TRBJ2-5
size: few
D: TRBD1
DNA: TGCAGTGCTAGGACAGGGGTCGGGGAGACCCAGTACTTC
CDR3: CSARTGVGETQYF

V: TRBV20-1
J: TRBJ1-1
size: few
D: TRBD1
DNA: TGCAGTGCTAGAGGGGGACAGGGGACCACTGAAGCTTTCTTT
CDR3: CSARGGQGTTEAFF

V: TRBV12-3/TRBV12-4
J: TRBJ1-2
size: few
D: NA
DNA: TGTGCCAGCAGTACCTCGGGGACGGATTTTTATGGCTACACCTTC
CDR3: CASSTSGTDFYGYTF

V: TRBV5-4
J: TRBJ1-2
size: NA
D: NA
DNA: TGTGCCAGCAGAGACGGTTCCTATGGCTACACCTTC
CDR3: CASRDGSYGYTF

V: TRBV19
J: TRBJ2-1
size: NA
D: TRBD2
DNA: TGTGCCAGTAGGGCCGCGGGGGGAACCTACAATGAGCAGTTCTTC
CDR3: CASRAAGGTYNEQFF

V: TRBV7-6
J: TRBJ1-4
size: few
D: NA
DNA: TGTGCCAGCAGCTTGGGGGGAGGCAGGGGCGGTGAAAAACTGTTTTTT
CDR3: CASSLGGGRGGEKLFF

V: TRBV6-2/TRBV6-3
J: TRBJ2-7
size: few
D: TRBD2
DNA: TGTGCCAGCAGTTACTCACCTAGCGGGGGAGCCTACGAGCAGTACTTC
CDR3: CASSYSPSGGAYEQYF

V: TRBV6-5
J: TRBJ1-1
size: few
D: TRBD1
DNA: TGTGCCAGCAGTCGGCCGGGACAGGGGGCAGTTGAAGCTTTCTTT
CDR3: CASSRPGQGAVEAFF

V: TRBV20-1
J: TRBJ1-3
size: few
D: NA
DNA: TGCAGTGTCCTTCGGGGGCGCGCAGGAGGAAACACCATATATTTT
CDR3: CSVLRGRAGGNTIYF

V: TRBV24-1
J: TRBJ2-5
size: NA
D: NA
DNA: TGTGCCACCAGCTCTTACAGGGAAGAGACCCAGTACTTC
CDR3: CATSSYREETQYF

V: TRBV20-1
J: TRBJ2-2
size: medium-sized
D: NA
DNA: TGCAGTGCTAGAGCCACGCCCTACACCGGGGAGCTGTTTTTT
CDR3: CSARATPYTGELFF

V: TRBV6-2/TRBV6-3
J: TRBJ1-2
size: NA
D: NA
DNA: TGTGCCAGCGGAAACCGGGACCTCTATGGCTACACCTTC
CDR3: CASGNRDLYGYTF

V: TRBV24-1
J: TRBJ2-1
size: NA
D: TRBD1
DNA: TGTGCCACCAGACAAGCCGGGACAGGGACCAATGAGCAGTTCTTC
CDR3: CATRQAGTGTNEQFF

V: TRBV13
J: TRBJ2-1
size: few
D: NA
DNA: TGTGCCAGCAGCTTACGGGGGGCCAATGAGCAGTTCTTC
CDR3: CASSLRGANEQFF

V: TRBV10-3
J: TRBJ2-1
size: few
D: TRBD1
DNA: TGTGCCATCAGCGGGACAGGGAAGGGCAATGAGCAGTTCTTC
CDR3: CAISGTGKGNEQFF

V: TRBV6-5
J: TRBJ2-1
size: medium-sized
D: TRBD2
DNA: TGTGCCAGCAGTTATTCCCTTCTGTTCGCGGGGGGAAATGAGCAGTTCTTC
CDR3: CASSYSLLFAGGNEQFF

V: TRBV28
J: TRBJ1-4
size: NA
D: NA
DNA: TGTGCCAGCAGTCTCGGTTCGTTGTCGATTGAAAAACTGTTTTTT
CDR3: CASSLGSLSIEKLFF

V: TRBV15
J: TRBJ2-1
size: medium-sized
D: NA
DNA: TGTGCCACCAGCAGATCTTATGACTGGCTGAACAATGAGCAGTTCTTC
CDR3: CATSRSYDWLNNEQFF

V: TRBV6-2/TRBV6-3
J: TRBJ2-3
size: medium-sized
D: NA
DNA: TGTGCCAGCAGTTACGACAGCACAGATACGCAGTATTTT
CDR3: CASSYDSTDTQYF

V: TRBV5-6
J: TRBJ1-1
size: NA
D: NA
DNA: TGTGCCAGCAGCAGCGGACGGGGCACTGAAGCTTTCTTT
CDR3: CASSSGRGTEAFF

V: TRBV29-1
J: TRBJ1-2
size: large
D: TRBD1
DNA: TGCAGCGTTTTGTCAGGGGGCGGCTATGGCTACACCTTC
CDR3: CSVLSGGGYGYTF

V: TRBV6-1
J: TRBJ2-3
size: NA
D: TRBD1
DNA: TGTGCCAGCAGCGCCCGGGACAGGGCTGGAGATACGCAGTATTTT
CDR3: CASSARDRAGDTQYF

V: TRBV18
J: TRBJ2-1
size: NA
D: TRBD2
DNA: TGTGCCAGCTCAGGGGGACTAGCGGGGTCCTACAATGAGCAGTTCTTC
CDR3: CASSGGLAGSYNEQFF

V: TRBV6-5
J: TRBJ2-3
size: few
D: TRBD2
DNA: TGTGCCATCAGACCGGGACTAGCGGGGGGTCGCTCTAGCACAGATACGCAGTATTTT
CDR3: CAIRPGLAGGRSSTDTQYF

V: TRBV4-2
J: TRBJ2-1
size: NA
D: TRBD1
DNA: TGTGCCAGCAGCCAAGGTCTAGGGACAGGGGACGATGAGCAGTTCTTC
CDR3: CASSQGLGTGDDEQFF

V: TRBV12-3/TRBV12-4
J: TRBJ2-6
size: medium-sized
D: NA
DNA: TGTGCCGGAAGATCTGGGGCCAACGTCCTGACTTTC
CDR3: CAGRSGANVLTF

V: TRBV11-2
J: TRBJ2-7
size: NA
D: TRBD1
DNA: TGTGCCAGCAGCTTATACCGGGACAGCTCCTACGAGCAGTACTTC
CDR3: CASSLYRDSSYEQYF

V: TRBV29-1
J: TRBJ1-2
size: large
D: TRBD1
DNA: TGCAGCGTGGGAGGGACAGGGGCCGTTCAGACTCGGGGCTACACCTTC
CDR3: CSVGGTGAVQTRGYTF

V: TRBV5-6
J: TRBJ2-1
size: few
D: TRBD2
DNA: TGTGCCAGCAGCTTGTCCTTACTAGCGGGGAGCTACAATGAGCAGTTCTTC
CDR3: CASSLSLLAGSYNEQFF

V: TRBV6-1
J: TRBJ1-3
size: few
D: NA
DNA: TGTGCCAGCAGTGAAATCCCTTCGGATACCTCTGGAAACACCATATATTTT
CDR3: CASSEIPSDTSGNTIYF

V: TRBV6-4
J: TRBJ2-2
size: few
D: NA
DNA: TGTGCCAGCCGACAGGACCACACCGGGGAGCTGTTTTTT
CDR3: CASRQDHTGELFF

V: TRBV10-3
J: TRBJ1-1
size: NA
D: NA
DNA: TGTGCCCTCAAGGACCCGAACACTGAAGCTTTCTTT
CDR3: CALKDPNTEAFF

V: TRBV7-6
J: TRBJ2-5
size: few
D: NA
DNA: TGTGCCAGCAGCTTAGCGCCGAGGTCGGAGACCCAGTACTTC
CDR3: CASSLAPRSETQYF

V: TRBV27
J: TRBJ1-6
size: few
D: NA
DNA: TGTGCCAGCAGTTTGGGCAGGGGCTATAATTCACCCCTCCACTTT
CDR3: CASSLGRGYNSPLHF

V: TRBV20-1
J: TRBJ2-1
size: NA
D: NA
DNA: TGCAGTGCCTTACCCTTTAACGGAGGCAATGAGCAGTTCTTC
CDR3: CSALPFNGGNEQFF

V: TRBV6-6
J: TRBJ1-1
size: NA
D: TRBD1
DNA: TGTGCCAGCAGCAAGGGACAGGAAGAAGCTTTCTTT
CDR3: CASSKGQEEAFF

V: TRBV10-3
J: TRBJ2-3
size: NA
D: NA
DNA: TGTGCCATCAGTGAGAAGGGGTCGGGCACAGATACGCAGTATTTT
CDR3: CAISEKGSGTDTQYF

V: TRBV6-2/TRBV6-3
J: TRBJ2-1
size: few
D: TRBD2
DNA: TGTGCCAGCAGCCGGACTAGCGGGGGTTATAGTGAGCAGTTCTTC
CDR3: CASSRTSGGYSEQFF

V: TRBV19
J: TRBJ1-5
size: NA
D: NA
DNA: TGTGCCAGTAGTATAGATCTCAGAAGGGGCAATCAGCCCAAGCATTTT
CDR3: CASSIDLRRGNQPKHF

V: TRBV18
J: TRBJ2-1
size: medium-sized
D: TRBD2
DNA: TGTGCCAGCTCACCAGATGCGTCTAGCGGGGGGGGGAATGAGCAGTTCTTC
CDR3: CASSPDASSGGGNEQFF

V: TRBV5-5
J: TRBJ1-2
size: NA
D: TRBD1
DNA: TGTGCCAGCAGCCGATACACGACAGGGGAGTTAGCTAACTATGGCTACACCTTC
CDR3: CASSRYTTGELANYGYTF

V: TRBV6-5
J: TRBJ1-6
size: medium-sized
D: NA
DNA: TGTGCCAGCAGCCTCCTTCCGGGACTCCATAATTCACCCCTCCACTTT
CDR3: CASSLLPGLHNSPLHF

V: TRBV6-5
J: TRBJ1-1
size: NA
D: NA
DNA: TGTGCCAGCAGTTACTCATATACAGAGAACACTGAAGCTTTCTTT
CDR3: CASSYSYTENTEAFF

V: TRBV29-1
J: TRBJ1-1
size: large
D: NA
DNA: TGCAGCGTGAGGATACAAGGGTACACTGAAGCTTTCTTT
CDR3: CSVRIQGYTEAFF

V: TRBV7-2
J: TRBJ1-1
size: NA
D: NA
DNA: TGTGCCAGCAGCTTAGCCCAGGGTGGGACTGAAGCTTTCTTT
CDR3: CASSLAQGGTEAFF

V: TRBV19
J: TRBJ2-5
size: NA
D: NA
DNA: TGTGCCAGTAGTCCCCTGGGGGGCCTAGGCGTGGAGACCCAGTACTTC
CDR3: CASSPLGGLGVETQYF

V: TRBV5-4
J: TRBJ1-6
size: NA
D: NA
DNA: TGTGCCAGCAGCTACGACACGGATTGGAGTTCACCCCTCCACTTT
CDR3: CASSYDTDWSSPLHF

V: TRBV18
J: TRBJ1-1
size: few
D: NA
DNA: TGTGCCAGCTCACTGGGACGGAACACTGAAGCTTTCTTT
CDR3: CASSLGRNTEAFF